The 21 T cell receptor beta chains given below trace back to one sample, sequenced in a study of cytomegalovirus exposure and HLA in healthy donors. The study ran its PCR with 60 Vbeta and 13 Jbeta primers. Sequenced by immunoSEQ multiplex PCR; TCRdb stores in-frame clones only, minus some. In the table there are 250,000 to 350,000 clones, 70% to 90% of which are singletons. Sequencing used PBMCs. The receptors originated from a man aged 35 to 55 in good health and CMV-seropositive.

This clone appeared a few times. V gene TRBV4-3 combines with J gene TRBJ1-4, with D unclear. Germline loops: CDR1 LGHNA, CDR2 YSLEER. V was clipped by 4 bases and J by 2 bases, with 11 bases between them. The CDR3 length is 15 residues. As DNA, the CDR3 is TGCGCCAGCAGCCCACACCGTAGCACTAATGAAAAACTGTTTTTT. Translated: CASSPHRSTNEKLFF.

V is TRBV19 and J is TRBJ1-5, with 10 bases fitting TRBD1. CDR3 length: 15 amino acids. After removal of 5 bases from V and 5 bases from J, the junction contained 6 bases not matched to a gene. Germline V gene sequence: CDR1 LNHDA, CDR2 SQIVND (reference sequence). The CDR3, as DNA: TGTGCCAGTAGTGCCGGGACAGGGGCCCATCAGCCCCAGCATTTT. Protein: CASSAGTGAHQPQHF. Combining the CDR3 with reference TRBV19 and TRBJ1-5 gives the whole variable domain DGGITQSPKYLFRKEGQNVTLSCEQNLNHDAMYWYRQDPGQGLRLIYYSQIVNDFQKGDIAEGYSVSREKKESFPLTVTSAQKNPTAFYLCASSAGTGAHQPQHFGDGTRLSIL.

The chain links TRBV9 to TRBJ1-2; 7 bases agree with TRBD1. J lost 3 bases, V lost 2 bases, and 7 bases had no gene match. Germline V CDR1 and CDR2: SGDLS, YYNGEE. The CDR3 has 15 residues. The chain's CDR3 is CASSVRTGLDYGYTF. The CDR3 region has the DNA TGTGCCAGCAGCGTTAGGACAGGCCTGGACTATGGCTACACCTTC.

J is TRBJ2-1 and V is TRBV7-9, with a weak D call TRBD1 (5 bases). The CDR3 is 16 amino acids. Germline values: CDR1 SEHNR, CDR2 FQNEAQ (reference sequence). The V end lost 3 bases, the J end lost 8 bases, and 20 bases lay between the germline ends. DNA of the CDR3: TGTGCCAGCAGCTTGAGGTGGGGCGGTCCGAACGATGAGCAGTTCTTC. This codes for CASSLRWGGPNDEQFF.

V usage is TRBV5-1 and J usage is TRBJ2-5; TRBD1 matches 10 bases. CDR3 length: 15 amino acids. V shed 4 bases, J shed 3 bases, and the junction held 6 bases outside the gene matches. The germline CDR1 and CDR2 sequences are SGHRS and YFSETQ. CDR3 coding DNA: TGCGCCAGCAGCCGCGGGACAGGGGTCGAAGAGACCCAGTACTTC. Amino acids: CASSRGTGVEETQYF.

The rearrangement joins TRBV7-9 to TRBJ2-1; a weak D match, TRBD2 (6 bases). The germline gives CDR1 SEHNR, CDR2 FQNEAQ (reference sequence). The CDR3 has 13 amino acids. Trimming pared 1 base from V and 12 bases from J, leaving 13 bases between. The chain's CDR3 is CASSLGTSWWQFF. CDR3 DNA sequence: TGTGCCAGCAGCTTAGGAACTAGCTGGTGGCAGTTCTTC.

V gene TRBV27 combines with J gene TRBJ2-1; 10 bases agree with TRBD2. The ends lost 7 bases at V and 7 bases at J; junction bases unmatched: 13. The CDR3 covers 16 residues. The germline V gene has CDR1 MNHEY and CDR2 SMNVEV (reference sequence). The CDR3 protein is CASTLNSGRAANEQFF. For the CDR3, the DNA is TGTGCCAGCACCTTGAACAGCGGGAGGGCCGCGAATGAGCAGTTCTTC.

The chain employs TRBV9 and TRBJ2-1, with TRBD2 matching 9 bases. V gave up 0 bases and J gave up 10 bases; unmatched junction bases: 5. The germline V gene encodes CDR1 SGDLS and CDR2 YYNGEE. This CDR3 is 14 amino acids long. DNA of the CDR3: TGTGCCAGCAGCGTAGTGGGTAGCGGGGGCGAGCAGTTCTTC. Its translation: CASSVVGSGGEQFF.

The chain links TRBV5-1 to TRBJ2-2; D might be TRBD2 (5 bases). V dropped 3 bases and J dropped 3 bases, with 12 bases sitting between them. There are 15 residues in the CDR3. Germline lookup yields CDR1 SGHRS and CDR2 YFSETQ. CDR3: CASSYTKADTGELFF. Written as DNA, the CDR3 is TGCGCCAGCAGCTATACCAAAGCGGACACCGGGGAGCTGTTTTTT.

This clone was found a few times. This sequence joins TRBV6-5 and TRBJ1-4; TRBD1 matches 11 bases. Looked up from germline, CDR1 is MNHEY and CDR2 is SVGAGI. CDR3 size: 15 residues. Unmatched junction bases numbered 5, after V lost 6 bases and J lost 5 bases. DNA of the CDR3: TGTGCCAGCAGGAGCCGGGACAGGGGGAATGAAAAACTGTTTTTT. This encodes CASRSRDRGNEKLFF.

V usage is TRBV6-5 and J usage is TRBJ2-1, with TRBD2 matching over 10 bases. The V segment lost 8 bases and the J segment 8 bases; nucleotides outside the gene matches: 6. The CDR3 runs 13 residues. Germline V gene lookup returns CDR1 MNHEY and CDR2 SVGAGI. The CDR3: CASRISGRHEQFF. The CDR3 DNA follows: TGTGCCAGCCGAATTAGCGGGAGGCATGAGCAGTTCTTC.

The chain links TRBV6-1 to TRBJ2-1, with TRBD1 identical over 9 bases. Germline lookup yields CDR1 MNHNS and CDR2 SASEGT. The CDR3 is made up of 17 amino acids. The V and J ends lost 0 bases and 6 bases, in that order; junction bases with no gene match: 9. CDR3 coding DNA: TGTGCCAGCAGTGAAGCGGGACAGGGATCGGAGGGCAATGAGCAGTTCTTC. As protein: CASSEAGQGSEGNEQFF.

The chain links TRBV7-3 to TRBJ2-7; TRBD1 is a possible D gene (6 bases). This CDR3 is 13 amino acids long. Per germline, CDR1 SGHTA and CDR2 FQGTGA. V was pared by 2 bases and J by 4 bases, with 9 bases between. The CDR3 protein is CASSLYQGYEQYF. The CDR3 coding sequence is TGTGCCAGCAGCTTATATCAGGGGTACGAGCAGTACTTC.

The genes are TRBV4-1 and TRBJ2-7; D uncertain. The V end was cut by 0 bases, the J end by 5 bases, with 11 bases between. Germline V lookup: CDR1 MGHRA, CDR2 YSYEKL. This CDR3 has 14 amino acids. This chain's CDR3 is CASSQESLSNEQYF. CDR3 DNA sequence: TGCGCCAGCAGCCAAGAGTCCCTTAGCAACGAGCAGTACTTC.

The chain carries TRBV18 and TRBJ2-3; TRBD1 aligns across 9 bases. This CDR3 is 15 amino acids long. With 4 bases clipped from V and 5 bases from J, the junction kept 7 bases outside the gene matches. Germline lookup yields CDR1 KGHSH and CDR2 LQKENI. CDR3 coding DNA: TGTGCCAGCTCACAAAACAGGGGGCCGAAAGATACGCAGTATTTT. Translation: CASSQNRGPKDTQYF.

The V gene is TRBV6-5, the J gene TRBJ2-1; tentative D call: TRBD2 (5 bases). Deletions cut 6 bases from V and 7 bases from J, with 19 bases between. The CDR3 has 15 amino acids. CDR1 is MNHEY and CDR2 is SVGAGI in the germline V gene. The CDR3 loop reads CASRLEVGYKNEQFF. CDR3 nucleotide sequence: TGTGCCAGCAGACTAGAAGTTGGCTATAAGAATGAGCAGTTCTTC.

V usage is TRBV28 and J usage is TRBJ1-3, with 9 bases fitting TRBD1. Germline V CDR1 and CDR2: MDHEN, SYDVKM. This CDR3 is built from 14 residues. The V segment lost 7 bases and the J segment 2 bases; nucleotides outside the gene matches: 3. The CDR3 nucleotides read TGTGCCAGCACCACAGGGGGCGCTGGAAACACCATATATTTT. It is translated as CASTTGGAGNTIYF.

CDR3 nucleotides: TGTGCCAGCGGCCTCCAGGGGGAACGGACCTACGAGCAGTACTTC. Translating gives CASGLQGERTYEQYF. The chain couples TRBV27 to TRBJ2-7, with 7 positions matching TRBD1. The CDR3 spans 15 residues. With V trimmed by 8 bases and J by 2 bases, 12 bases remained unmatched. CDR1 and CDR2 (germline): MNHEY, SMNVEV (reference sequence).

This chain connects TRBV5-4 to TRBJ1-1; 7 bases map to TRBD1. The V gene's germline CDR1 is SGHNT and CDR2 YYREEE (reference sequence). V shed 0 bases and J 3 bases; nucleotides not matched to a gene: 5. The CDR3 is 15 amino acids. The CDR3 loop is CASSLEQGLDTEAFF. The CDR3 bases are TGTGCCAGCAGCTTGGAACAGGGGTTGGACACTGAAGCTTTCTTT.

J is TRBJ2-3 and V is TRBV9; TRBD2 matches 12 bases. Per germline, CDR1 SGDLS and CDR2 YYNGEE. The V and J ends lost 4 bases and 3 bases, in that order; junction bases with no gene match: 0. CDR3 length: 14 amino acids. The CDR3 spells CASSLAGGTDTQYF. CDR3 bases: TGTGCCAGCAGCCTAGCGGGAGGGACAGATACGCAGTATTTT.

The chain links TRBV6-5 to TRBJ2-3; 12 nucleotides agree with TRBD2. The CDR3 extends over 16 amino acids. With V trimmed by 4 bases and J by 6 bases, 8 bases remained unmatched. Germline-derived CDR1 and CDR2 are MNHEY and SVGAGI. CDR3 nucleotide sequence: TGTGCCAGCAGTTCGGCGACTAGCGGGAGCATGGATACGCAGTATTTT. Translation gives CASSSATSGSMDTQYF.